This T cell receptor beta chain derives from a study of CD8+ T cells in alopecia areata. Study context: Treated individuals took tofacitinib by mouth, 5 to 10 mg twice daily. Study-level points and caveats: During tofacitinib treatment, many expanded lesional clones remained in scalp and blood.

RNA was extracted and reverse transcribed into cDNA as the sequencing template. The data were produced by immunoSEQ multiplex PCR, yet TCRdb's version contains in-frame clones alone and is incomplete. The sample yields approximately 190,000 clones, more than 45% seen once. Treatment defined: oral pan-JAK inhibitor, 5-10 mg twice daily. Sorting separated CD4+ and CD8+ T cells out of PBMCs. Between the trimmed V and J ends, which lost 2 bases and 2 bases, there was a span of 5 bases. The CDR3 runs to 13 residues. Germline V gene lookup returns CDR1 MRHNA and CDR2 SNTAGT. There are a few counts of this clone. Its target is unknown.

Here the sequenced sample was CD4+ T cells sorted from blood, taken at week 24, from a patient treated with tofacitinib. V is TRBV6-4 and J is TRBJ2-3; D not certain. The source of this sequence is a human donor with alopecia areata. CDR3 region: CASSDTATDTQYF. The CDR3 bases are TGTGCCAGCAGTGACACAGCCACAGATACGCAGTATTTT.